Each of the 32 T cell receptor beta chains below was sequenced from the same sample in a study of cytomegalovirus exposure and HLA in healthy donors (dated by TCRdb to about 2017). Preparation of the library involved the immunoSEQ multiplex PCR assay. For the multiplex PCR, a mixture combining 60 forward primers for TCR Vbeta segments and 13 reverse primers for TCR Jbeta segments was used. Sourced from immuneACCESS, this table was stored by TCRdb with only in-frame sequences that have V and J called. A share of the clones is absent; for the studies checked, an unresolved V gene accounts for under half, and the remainder has no known explanation. This sample is represented by under 150,000 clones; about four fifths of them were singletons. About 2.3% of the sample is in the top ten clones. Specimen: PBMCs. The source of these receptors is a male donor in good health and CMV-seronegative.

The V call is TRBV4-1, the J call TRBJ1-2; perhaps TRBD1 as D (5 bases). The V end was cut by 2 bases, the J end by 4 bases, with 17 bases between. This CDR3 region has 16 residues. Germline lookup yields CDR1 MGHRA and CDR2 YSYEKL. CDR3 coding DNA: TGCGCCAGCAGCCAATCCCCTGGCCAGGGAGGCTATGGCTACACCTTC. As protein: CASSQSPGQGGYGYTF.

The genes are TRBV30 and TRBJ1-2; D may be TRBD1 (5 bases). The CDR3 length is 12 residues. Per the germline V gene, CDR1 is GTSNPN and CDR2 is SVGIG (reference sequence). V lost 2 bases and J 5 bases, leaving 9 bases between the germline ends. The CDR3 protein is CAWSRGGYGYTF. DNA of the CDR3: TGTGCCTGGAGTAGGGGTGGGTATGGCTACACCTTC.

V and J are TRBV7-9 and TRBJ1-1; D call uncertain. V lost 1 base to trimming and J lost 10 bases, with 10 bases between them. This CDR3 contains 12 residues. Germline-derived CDR1 and CDR2 are SEHNR and FQNEAQ (reference sequence). CDR3 protein: CASSLEQIGAFF. Here the CDR3 DNA reads TGTGCCAGCAGCTTAGAACAGATCGGAGCTTTCTTT.

In regard to this clone: Other DNA sequences in this specimen translate into the identical CDR3. V is TRBV9 and J is TRBJ2-1, with 9 bases fitting TRBD2. Germline CDR1 is SGDLS and CDR2 is YYNGEE. Trimming at V came to 1 base and at J to 6 bases, leaving 8 bases not matched to a gene. The CDR3 runs to 16 residues. In DNA, the CDR3 is TGTGCCAGCAGCGTAATTGGTAGCGGGAGAGGCAATGAGCAGTTCTTC. Encoded protein: CASSVIGSGRGNEQFF.

This chain uses TRBV25-1 with TRBJ1-1; no clear D. The CDR3 has 11 residues. Germline-derived CDR1 and CDR2 are MGHDK and SYGVNS. Between the trimmed V and J ends, which lost 5 bases and 3 bases, there was a span of 4 bases. CDR3 sequence: CASSTDTEAFF. CDR3 DNA: TGTGCCAGCAGTACGGACACTGAAGCTTTCTTT.

The chain couples TRBV19 to TRBJ2-7; 9 nucleotides align to TRBD2. The V gene's germline CDR1 is LNHDA and CDR2 SQIVND (reference sequence). This CDR3 has 15 residues. J was trimmed by 5 bases and V by 5 bases; bases with no gene match: 10. CDR3 nucleotides: TGTGCCAGTAGTCCTGGGGCGGGAGGGGTCCACGAGCAGTACTTC. Translating gives CASSPGAGGVHEQYF.

This clone has a handful of counts. The genes are TRBV4-1 and TRBJ2-3; 8 nucleotides line up with TRBD2. The CDR3 is 16 residues long. The junction had 6 bases not matched to a gene; V was cut back by 2 bases and J by 2 bases. Germline CDR1 reads MGHRA; CDR2 reads YSYEKL. The CDR3 spells CASSQPRLALTDTQYF. The CDR3 DNA reads TGCGCCAGCAGCCAACCGAGACTAGCGCTCACAGATACGCAGTATTTT.

This clone was counted between two and nine times. The rearrangement links TRBV29-1 to TRBJ2-1; 8 nucleotides line up with TRBD2. Germline CDR1 reads SQVTM; CDR2 reads ANQGSEA. The CDR3 is made up of 16 amino acids. V was pared by 4 bases and J by 6 bases, with 14 bases of the junction left unmatched. As DNA, the CDR3 is TGCAGCGTTGCCGGAGGGTGGAGCGGGAGCGGCAATGAGCAGTTCTTC. It encodes CSVAGGWSGSGNEQFF.

V usage is TRBV10-3 and J usage is TRBJ2-7; D is possibly TRBD2 (5 bases). The CDR3 has 12 amino acids. V was cut by 8 bases and J by 3 bases, with 11 bases left in between. CDR1 and CDR2 from the germline V gene are ENHRY and SYGVKD. The CDR3 DNA reads as TGTGCCATCTCGGCGGGTTACTACGAGCAGTACTTC. This gives the protein CAISAGYYEQYF.

V gene TRBV6-5 combines with J gene TRBJ2-7; TRBD2 matches 10 bases. This CDR3 is 15 amino acids long. Germline V gives CDR1 MNHEY, CDR2 SVGAGI. With V trimmed by 0 bases and J by 2 bases, 1 base remained unmatched. The CDR3 DNA sequence: TGTGCCAGCAGTTACTCTACTAGCGGGACCTACGAGCAGTACTTC. Translated, it gives CASSYSTSGTYEQYF.

The gene calls are TRBV19 and TRBJ2-7; D remains unclear. Germline CDR1 LNHDA, CDR2 SQIVND (reference sequence). V shed 6 bases and J shed 3 bases, with 9 bases lying between them. The CDR3 loop spans 12 amino acids. The DNA for the CDR3 is TGTGCCAGTAGCAGAGGTCTCTACGAGCAGTACTTC. It yields the protein CASSRGLYEQYF. Together with reference TRBV19 and TRBJ2-7, the CDR3 gives the full variable domain: DGGITQSPKYLFRKEGQNVTLSCEQNLNHDAMYWYRQDPGQGLRLIYYSQIVNDFQKGDIAEGYSVSREKKESFPLTVTSAQKNPTAFYLCASSRGLYEQYFGPGTRLTVT.

This chain connects TRBV5-6 to TRBJ2-2; TRBD2 agrees at 9 bases. CDR1 and CDR2 from the germline V gene are SGHDT and YYEEEE. V lost 0 bases, J lost 1 base, and 10 bases stayed unmatched. The length of the CDR3 is 19 residues. The CDR3 DNA is TGTGCCAGCAGCTTGGCCTTTAGCGGGAGTCGAGGGAACACCGGGGAGCTGTTTTTT. Translated: CASSLAFSGSRGNTGELFF.

The rearrangement links TRBV29-1 to TRBJ1-2; 7 bases fit TRBD1. The CDR3 covers 13 residues. Germline trimming cut 6 bases from V and 3 bases from J; bases unmatched to any gene: 7. From germline, CDR1 is SQVTM and CDR2 ANQGSEA. Here the CDR3 reads CSVKYRGDYGYTF. The CDR3 nucleotides read TGCAGCGTGAAGTACAGGGGCGACTATGGCTACACCTTC.

A remark on this clone: Different DNA sequences within this sample yield the same CDR3. The chain couples TRBV5-6 to TRBJ1-4; 8 bases line up with TRBD1. Trimming removed 2 bases from V and 3 bases from J; junction bases left unmatched: 9. Germline loops: CDR1 SGHDT, CDR2 YYEEEE. This CDR3 comprises 17 residues. The CDR3 region is CASSFSGTGYSNEKLFF. CDR3 coding DNA: TGTGCCAGCAGCTTCTCCGGGACAGGCTACTCTAATGAAAAACTGTTTTTT.

The rearrangement uses TRBV30 and TRBJ1-2; unclear D gene. This CDR3 is built from 11 residues. Germline lookup yields CDR1 GTSNPN and CDR2 SVGIG (reference sequence). V lost 0 bases, J lost 11 bases, and 10 bases lay in between. CDR3 DNA sequence: TGTGCCTGGAGTGTACAAGCGAAGTACACCTTC. It translates to CAWSVQAKYTF.

The chain employs TRBV4-1 and TRBJ2-7, with 8 bases matching TRBD2. Trimming cost V 3 bases and J 5 bases; bases outside gene matches: 9. Germline V gene sequence: CDR1 MGHRA, CDR2 YSYEKL. The CDR3 totals 15 residues. CDR3 sequence: CASSHEPGLVHEQYF. The CDR3 coding sequence is TGCGCCAGCAGCCACGAACCGGGACTAGTACACGAGCAGTACTTC.

This clone has only a few counts. This chain uses TRBV2 with TRBJ2-1, with 11 bases identical to TRBD2. Germline-derived CDR1 and CDR2 are SNHLY and FYNNEI. Trimming took 2 bases from V and 7 from J; bases not matched to a gene: 13. The CDR3 loop spans 18 amino acids. The CDR3 DNA sequence: TGTGCCAGCAGTGAACCCAGGAGCACTAGCGGGAGATGGAATGAGCAGTTCTTC. Translated: CASSEPRSTSGRWNEQFF.

The chain is built from TRBV13 and TRBJ2-1; no definite D call. There are 16 residues in the CDR3. Germline CDR1 reads PRHDT; CDR2 reads FYEKMQ (reference sequence). V was pared by 1 base and J by 2 bases, with 12 bases between. The CDR3 region has the DNA TGTGCCAGCAGCTTAGATAAGAAGCCCACCTACAATGAGCAGTTCTTC. Protein sequence: CASSLDKKPTYNEQFF.

V is TRBV7-7 and J is TRBJ2-5, with D tentatively TRBD2 (5 bases). V lost 1 base and J lost 4, with 7 bases in between. CDR3 size: 13 residues. Per germline, CDR1 SSHAT and CDR2 FNYEAQ (reference sequence). The DNA of the CDR3 is TGTGCCAGCAGCTTAGGAGGAGGAGAGACCCAGTACTTC. Amino acid sequence: CASSLGGGETQYF.

J is TRBJ2-7 and V is TRBV7-2, with D uncertain. Germline-derived CDR1 and CDR2 are SGHTA and FQGNSA. The V and J ends lost 2 bases and 7 bases respectively, with 9 bases between them. The CDR3 spans 12 residues. The CDR3 nucleotides are TGTGCCAGCAGCTTAATAGCATTTGAGCAGTACTTC. It is translated as CASSLIAFEQYF. The whole variable domain, filled in from reference TRBV7-2 and TRBJ2-7, reads GAGVSQSPSNKVTEKGKDVELRCDPISGHTALYWYRQSLGQGLEFLIYFQGNSAPDKSGLPSDRFSAERTGGSVSTLTIQRTQQEDSAVYLCASSLIAFEQYFGPGTRLTVT.

V and J are TRBV29-1 and TRBJ2-5; unclear D gene. CDR1 is SQVTM and CDR2 is ANQGSEA in the germline V gene. Trimming took 5 bases from V and 5 from J, leaving 12 bases between them. The CDR3 runs to 12 residues. DNA for the CDR3: TGCAGCGTTTTGCCACCCGGGGAGACCCAGTACTTC. This translates into CSVLPPGETQYF.

This chain connects TRBV29-1 to TRBJ2-3; D might be TRBD2 (6 bases). With 3 bases removed from V and 0 bases from J, the gap between germline ends came to 13 bases. Germline V lookup: CDR1 SQVTM, CDR2 ANQGSEA. There are 15 residues in the CDR3. The CDR3 DNA reads TGCAGCGTTGATTGGTCTAGCGTTAGCACAGATACGCAGTATTTT. Translated: CSVDWSSVSTDTQYF.

V usage is TRBV4-3 and J usage is TRBJ2-2; possibly TRBD1 for D (6 bases). V was pared by 4 bases and J by 3 bases, with 12 bases between. Germline V gene lookup returns CDR1 LGHNA and CDR2 YSLEER. This CDR3 has 15 residues. In DNA form, the CDR3 reads TGCGCCAGCAGCCCGCGGACAGACGACACCGGGGAGCTGTTTTTT. Amino acids: CASSPRTDDTGELFF.

The chain recombines TRBV6-1 with TRBJ2-7; D remains ambiguous. Trimming took off 0 bases at V and 1 base at J, with 4 bases between the two ends. The length of the CDR3 is 13 residues. Germline lookup yields CDR1 MNHNS and CDR2 SASEGT. The CDR3 region has the DNA TGTGCCAGCAGTGAAGCACGGTCCTACGAGCAGTACTTC. Its protein is CASSEARSYEQYF.

This clone has only one observation. This sequence joins TRBV6-5 and TRBJ2-1; TRBD2 might be the D (6 bases). The V gene lost 7 bases and the J gene lost 7 bases, with 14 bases spanning the gap. Germline V gene lookup returns CDR1 MNHEY and CDR2 SVGAGI. The CDR3 length is 13 residues. This chain's CDR3 is CASTGTSLNEQFF. The CDR3 DNA is TGTGCCAGCACAGGCACTAGCCTAAATGAGCAGTTCTTC.

V and J are TRBV7-2 and TRBJ2-7; D might be TRBD2 (5 bases). The V end lost 5 bases, the J end lost 2 bases, and 10 bases lay between the germline ends. The length of the CDR3 is 13 residues. Germline loops: CDR1 SGHTA, CDR2 FQGNSA. The CDR3 nucleotides read TGTGCCAGCAGCCGGACTTATACCTACGAGCAGTACTTC. Translation: CASSRTYTYEQYF. The full variable domain, rest sourced from reference TRBV7-2 and TRBJ2-7, is GAGVSQSPSNKVTEKGKDVELRCDPISGHTALYWYRQSLGQGLEFLIYFQGNSAPDKSGLPSDRFSAERTGGSVSTLTIQRTQQEDSAVYLCASSRTYTYEQYFGPGTRLTVT.

The chain joins TRBV4-1 to TRBJ2-4; 8 bases match TRBD2. CDR3 length equals 13 residues. Germline CDR1 is MGHRA and CDR2 is YSYEKL. The J segment lost 13 bases and the V segment lost 1 base, leaving 6 bases of the junction unmatched. The CDR3 DNA sequence: TGCGCCAGCAGCCAAGGGTTCGGACTAGCCCAGTACTTC. Amino acid sequence: CASSQGFGLAQYF.

The chain combines TRBV4-1 with TRBJ2-7; 7 bases align to TRBD1. This CDR3 is 16 amino acids long. Germline V gene data show CDR1 as MGHRA and CDR2 as YSYEKL. V gave up 3 bases and J gave up 6 bases; unmatched junction bases: 14. The CDR3 DNA reads as TGCGCCAGCAGCCACGAAAACAGGGGCCCATCTGTCGAGCAGTACTTC. Encoded protein: CASSHENRGPSVEQYF.

V is TRBV4-1 and J is TRBJ2-4, with TRBD2 identical over 11 bases. The length of the CDR3 is 16 residues. Germline CDR1 reads MGHRA; CDR2 reads YSYEKL. V dropped 4 bases and J dropped 0; count of bases not matched to a gene: 2. The CDR3 DNA sequence: TGCGCCAGCAGCCCGGGACTAGCGGTAGCCAAAAACATTCAGTACTTC. This translates into CASSPGLAVAKNIQYF.

CDR3 sequence (DNA): TGTGCCAGCAGCCGAGGTCCACCCGCACGGTCGGGCTACACCTTC. Translating gives CASSRGPPARSGYTF. The rearrangement uses TRBV14 and TRBJ1-2; no firm D call. V was shortened by 4 bases and J by 8 bases, with 20 bases between the two germline ends. This CDR3 region has 15 residues. The germline gives CDR1 SGHDN, CDR2 FVKESK.

The chain carries TRBV7-3 and TRBJ2-3, with 13 bases identical to TRBD2. CDR1 is SGHTA, CDR2 FQGTGA, per germline. The CDR3 loop spans 16 amino acids. The V and J ends lost 4 bases and 1 base, in that order; junction bases with no gene match: 2. Here the CDR3 reads CASSSGLAGGTDTQYF. The CDR3 nucleotides read TGTGCCAGCAGCTCAGGACTAGCGGGAGGCACAGATACGCAGTATTTT.

This rearrangement joins TRBV9 to TRBJ2-5; 7 nucleotides line up with TRBD2. The junction had 9 bases not matched to a gene; V was cut back by 4 bases and J by 3 bases. The CDR3 spans 15 residues. CDR1 is SGDLS, CDR2 YYNGEE, per germline. The DNA for the CDR3 is TGTGCCAGCAGCCCTGGGGGGGGTATGGAAGAGACCCAGTACTTC. Amino acids: CASSPGGGMEETQYF.